The rows below give T cell receptor beta chains drawn from one sample of a study of cytomegalovirus exposure and HLA in healthy donors. TCRdb keeps only in-frame clones here, not all; method: immunoSEQ multiplex PCR. The repertoire has 150,000 to 200,000 clones, approximately 83% of them found once; the top ten carry roughly 8.8%. Material for sequencing was PBMCs. Receptors were obtained from a man aged 18 to 30 in good health and CMV-seropositive. CDR3s include the opening cysteine and the closing phenylalanine or tryptophan. Fields, in order: J gene, D gene, V gene, clone size, CDR3 length, CDR3 DNA, CDR3 protein. A D gene is named only where the DNA matches it firmly. The size of a clone is reported for some rows only, either as once, few or many, or as a class for expanded clones.

j_call: TRBJ2-3
d_call: TRBD2
v_call: TRBV5-5
clone_size: NA
cdr3_length: 16
cdr3_nt: TGTGCCAGCAGCCCGTACGGGGGGGGCCTTTTAGATACGCAGTATTTT
cdr3_aa: CASSPYGGGLLDTQYF

j_call: TRBJ1-2
d_call: TRBD1
v_call: TRBV19
clone_size: NA
cdr3_length: 11
cdr3_nt: TGTGCCAGTGGACAGGGTACAGGCTACACCTTC
cdr3_aa: CASGQGTGYTF

j_call: TRBJ2-1
d_call: NA
v_call: TRBV11-3
clone_size: NA
cdr3_length: 15
cdr3_nt: TGTGCCAGCAGCTTAGATATGGACAACAGCGATGAGCAGTTCTTC
cdr3_aa: CASSLDMDNSDEQFF

j_call: TRBJ2-7
d_call: NA
v_call: TRBV21-1
clone_size: NA
cdr3_length: 17
cdr3_nt: TGTGCCAGCAGCAAAGATGTAAGGACTAGCGGGGTCTACGAGCAGTACTTC
cdr3_aa: CASSKDVRTSGVYEQYF

j_call: TRBJ2-3
d_call: NA
v_call: TRBV2
clone_size: few
cdr3_length: 13
cdr3_nt: TGTGCCAGCAGTGACGGGAGCACAGATACGCAGTATTTT
cdr3_aa: CASSDGSTDTQYF

j_call: TRBJ1-6
d_call: TRBD1
v_call: TRBV15
clone_size: NA
cdr3_length: 15
cdr3_nt: TGTGCCACCAGCAGTGAACGACAGGGAAATTCACCCCTCCACTTT
cdr3_aa: CATSSERQGNSPLHF

j_call: TRBJ2-1
d_call: TRBD2
v_call: TRBV30
clone_size: once
cdr3_length: 18
cdr3_nt: TGTGCCTGGGCCCGCCCTAGACTAGCGGGGGGGGAGAACAATGAGCAGTTCTTC
cdr3_aa: CAWARPRLAGGENNEQFF

j_call: TRBJ1-6
d_call: NA
v_call: TRBV15
clone_size: once
cdr3_length: 17
cdr3_nt: TGTGCCACCAGCTCAACCCGGGGACAAAGCTTCAATTCACCCCTCCACTTT
cdr3_aa: CATSSTRGQSFNSPLHF

j_call: TRBJ1-5
d_call: TRBD1
v_call: TRBV27
clone_size: NA
cdr3_length: 17
cdr3_nt: TGTGCCAGCAGTTTTTCGCTACAGGGGAAGGGCAATCAGCCCCAGCATTTT
cdr3_aa: CASSFSLQGKGNQPQHF

j_call: TRBJ2-7
d_call: NA
v_call: TRBV2
clone_size: NA
cdr3_length: 14
cdr3_nt: TGTGCCAGCAGCGGAGACAGGACCTCCTACGAGCAGTACTTC
cdr3_aa: CASSGDRTSYEQYF

j_call: TRBJ1-1
d_call: NA
v_call: TRBV25-1
clone_size: NA
cdr3_length: 12
cdr3_nt: TGTGCCAGCAGTCGCGGAAACACTGAAGCTTTCTTT
cdr3_aa: CASSRGNTEAFF

j_call: TRBJ2-2
d_call: NA
v_call: TRBV29-1
clone_size: NA
cdr3_length: 12
cdr3_nt: TGCAGCGTTGAAGTGTCGTCCGGGGAGCTGTTTTTT
cdr3_aa: CSVEVSSGELFF

j_call: TRBJ2-2
d_call: NA
v_call: TRBV5-1
clone_size: NA
cdr3_length: 18
cdr3_nt: TGCGCCAGCAGCTTTGGTCCCGTGGAGGGCGCGAACACCGGGGAGCTGTTTTTT
cdr3_aa: CASSFGPVEGANTGELFF

j_call: TRBJ1-4
d_call: NA
v_call: TRBV7-7
clone_size: NA
cdr3_length: 14
cdr3_nt: TGTGCTAGCAGCCGAGGGTATAATAATGAAAAACTGTTTTTT
cdr3_aa: CASSRGYNNEKLFF

j_call: TRBJ1-1
d_call: NA
v_call: TRBV18
clone_size: NA
cdr3_length: 15
cdr3_nt: TGTGCCAGCTCACCACCAGAGGGAGGGAACACTGAAGCTTTCTTT
cdr3_aa: CASSPPEGGNTEAFF

j_call: TRBJ2-5
d_call: NA
v_call: TRBV9
clone_size: NA
cdr3_length: 13
cdr3_nt: TGTGCCAGCAGCGTAGGGAGCGGAGAGACCCAGTACTTC
cdr3_aa: CASSVGSGETQYF

j_call: TRBJ2-2
d_call: NA
v_call: TRBV11-2
clone_size: NA
cdr3_length: 17
cdr3_nt: TGTGCCAGCAGCTTAGTAACCCAACAGGGGAACACCGGGGAGCTGTTTTTT
cdr3_aa: CASSLVTQQGNTGELFF

j_call: TRBJ2-1
d_call: TRBD1
v_call: TRBV27
clone_size: NA
cdr3_length: 18
cdr3_nt: TGTGCCAGCAGTCCTACTGAAAGGGACAGGGCTCCGATATATGAGCAGTTCTTC
cdr3_aa: CASSPTERDRAPIYEQFF

j_call: TRBJ2-2
d_call: NA
v_call: TRBV9
clone_size: NA
cdr3_length: 12
cdr3_nt: TGTGCCAGCAGCAGCGGCACCGGGGAGCTGTTTTTT
cdr3_aa: CASSSGTGELFF

j_call: TRBJ1-1
d_call: NA
v_call: TRBV7-2
clone_size: NA
cdr3_length: 17
cdr3_nt: TGTGCCAGCAGCTGGGGCTTGGCAGGATTCATGAACACTGAAGCTTTCTTT
cdr3_aa: CASSWGLAGFMNTEAFF

j_call: TRBJ1-4
d_call: NA
v_call: TRBV6-5
clone_size: NA
cdr3_length: 15
cdr3_nt: TGTGCCAGCAGTTACATGGGGGCAGCTAATGAAAAACTGTTTTTT
cdr3_aa: CASSYMGAANEKLFF

j_call: TRBJ1-5
d_call: TRBD1
v_call: TRBV19
clone_size: once
cdr3_length: 15
cdr3_nt: TGTGCCAGTAGTAGGACAGGAATCACAAATCAGCCCCAGCATTTT
cdr3_aa: CASSRTGITNQPQHF

j_call: TRBJ1-4
d_call: TRBD1
v_call: TRBV29-1
clone_size: few
cdr3_length: 13
cdr3_nt: TGCAGCGTATCACAGGGGTCTAATGAAAAACTGTTTTTT
cdr3_aa: CSVSQGSNEKLFF

j_call: TRBJ2-7
d_call: TRBD2
v_call: TRBV5-1
clone_size: few
cdr3_length: 13
cdr3_nt: TGCGCCAGCAGCGTCCTAGCGGGGCTCGAGCAGTACTTC
cdr3_aa: CASSVLAGLEQYF

j_call: TRBJ1-5
d_call: NA
v_call: TRBV7-9
clone_size: NA
cdr3_length: 12
cdr3_nt: TGTTCCAGCAGCTTCGACGGGGAGCCCCAGCATTTT
cdr3_aa: CSSSFDGEPQHF

j_call: TRBJ1-4
d_call: NA
v_call: TRBV6-1
clone_size: NA
cdr3_length: 14
cdr3_nt: TGTGCCAGCAGTGAAAAGCCGGGGTATGAAAAACTGTTTTTT
cdr3_aa: CASSEKPGYEKLFF

j_call: TRBJ1-2
d_call: TRBD1
v_call: TRBV9
clone_size: once
cdr3_length: 17
cdr3_nt: TGTGCCAGCAGCGCTCGACCTAAGGGAGACAGGGTTCATGGCTACACCTTC
cdr3_aa: CASSARPKGDRVHGYTF

j_call: TRBJ2-7
d_call: NA
v_call: TRBV5-4
clone_size: NA
cdr3_length: 13
cdr3_nt: TGTGCCAGCAGTGGTTCAGGTTCCTACGAGCAGTACTTC
cdr3_aa: CASSGSGSYEQYF

j_call: TRBJ2-7
d_call: NA
v_call: TRBV7-6
clone_size: NA
cdr3_length: 13
cdr3_nt: TGTGCCAGCAGCATCGGGACATCCTACGAGCAGTACTTC
cdr3_aa: CASSIGTSYEQYF

j_call: TRBJ1-5
d_call: TRBD1
v_call: TRBV15
clone_size: NA
cdr3_length: 15
cdr3_nt: TGTGCCACCAGCAGGGACAGGGGGCCCAATCAGCCCCAGCATTTT
cdr3_aa: CATSRDRGPNQPQHF

j_call: TRBJ1-4
d_call: NA
v_call: TRBV7-9
clone_size: NA
cdr3_length: 12
cdr3_nt: TGTGCCAGCAGCTTCAGCGTAGAAAAACTGTTTTTT
cdr3_aa: CASSFSVEKLFF

j_call: TRBJ1-3
d_call: NA
v_call: TRBV29-1
clone_size: NA
cdr3_length: 14
cdr3_nt: TGCAGCTACCGGGCGGGACCCTCTGGAAACACCATATATTTT
cdr3_aa: CSYRAGPSGNTIYF

j_call: TRBJ2-1
d_call: NA
v_call: TRBV19
clone_size: once
cdr3_length: 14
cdr3_nt: TGTGCCAGTAGTATCACTAGCTCCTACAATGAGCAGTTCTTC
cdr3_aa: CASSITSSYNEQFF

j_call: TRBJ1-1
d_call: TRBD1
v_call: TRBV2
clone_size: NA
cdr3_length: 14
cdr3_nt: TGTGCCAGCAGTGAGGGACAGACGAACACTGAAGCTTTCTTT
cdr3_aa: CASSEGQTNTEAFF

j_call: TRBJ1-5
d_call: NA
v_call: TRBV6-1
clone_size: NA
cdr3_length: 15
cdr3_nt: TGTGCCAGCAGTGAATTCGGGGAGGCTAATCAGCCCCAGCATTTT
cdr3_aa: CASSEFGEANQPQHF

j_call: TRBJ1-4
d_call: NA
v_call: TRBV6-1
clone_size: few
cdr3_length: 14
cdr3_nt: TGTGCCAGCAGAAAACGGGGTTGGGGTGAAAAACTGTTTTTT
cdr3_aa: CASRKRGWGEKLFF

j_call: TRBJ2-1
d_call: NA
v_call: TRBV9
clone_size: NA
cdr3_length: 17
cdr3_nt: TGTGCCAGCAGCGTAGAGGGCGGGGGCCTCTCCTACAATGAGCAGTTCTTC
cdr3_aa: CASSVEGGGLSYNEQFF

j_call: TRBJ1-4
d_call: NA
v_call: TRBV5-6
clone_size: NA
cdr3_length: 13
cdr3_nt: TGTGCCAGCAGCTTGACTCTCCCTGGAAAACTGTTTTTT
cdr3_aa: CASSLTLPGKLFF

j_call: TRBJ1-3
d_call: TRBD1
v_call: TRBV30
clone_size: few
cdr3_length: 15
cdr3_nt: TGTGCCTGGAGTCGGGACAGCGGCTCTGGAAACACCATATATTTT
cdr3_aa: CAWSRDSGSGNTIYF

j_call: TRBJ2-7
d_call: NA
v_call: TRBV6-5
clone_size: NA
cdr3_length: 16
cdr3_nt: TGTGCCAGCAGTTACTCGATTCCAGGGTTCAACCACGAGCAGTACTTC
cdr3_aa: CASSYSIPGFNHEQYF

j_call: TRBJ2-5
d_call: NA
v_call: TRBV6-1
clone_size: NA
cdr3_length: 12
cdr3_nt: TGTGCCGCGACAGGAATCCAAGAGACCCAGTACTTC
cdr3_aa: CAATGIQETQYF

j_call: TRBJ2-1
d_call: NA
v_call: TRBV4-3
clone_size: NA
cdr3_length: 15
cdr3_nt: TGCGCCAGCAGCCAAGAAGGTACTAGCACGGATGAGCAGTTCTTC
cdr3_aa: CASSQEGTSTDEQFF

j_call: TRBJ2-2
d_call: NA
v_call: TRBV7-9
clone_size: NA
cdr3_length: 12
cdr3_nt: TGTTCCAGCAGCTTAGGACAGAGGGAGCTGTTTTTT
cdr3_aa: CSSSLGQRELFF